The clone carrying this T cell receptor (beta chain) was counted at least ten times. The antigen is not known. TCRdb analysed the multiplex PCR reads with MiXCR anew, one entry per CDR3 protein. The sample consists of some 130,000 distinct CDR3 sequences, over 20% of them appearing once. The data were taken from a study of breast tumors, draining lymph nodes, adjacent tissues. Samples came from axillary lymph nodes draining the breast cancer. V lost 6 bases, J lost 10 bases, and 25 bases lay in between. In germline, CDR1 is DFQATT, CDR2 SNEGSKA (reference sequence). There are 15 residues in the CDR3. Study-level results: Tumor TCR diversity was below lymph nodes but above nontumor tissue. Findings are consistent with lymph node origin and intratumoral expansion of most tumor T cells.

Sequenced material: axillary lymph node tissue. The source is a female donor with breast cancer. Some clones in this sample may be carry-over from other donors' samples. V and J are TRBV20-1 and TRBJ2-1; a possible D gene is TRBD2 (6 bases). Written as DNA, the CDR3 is TGCAGTGCCCATCTTCGGGGACTTTCATCGAGGGAGCAGTTCTTC. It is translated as CSAHLRGLSSREQFF.